Listed below are T cell receptor beta chains from one sample, sequenced in a study of T cell changes during pregnancy in multiple sclerosis. The method was immunoSEQ multiplex PCR; TCRdb's version includes in-frame clones alone and lacks a portion of them. This table has about 62,000 clones, around 92% appearing once. The source was peripheral blood, collected in the second trimester of pregnancy. The source of these receptors is a female donor in good health, enrolled as a control in a pregnancy study. Each CDR3 is given with its conserved first and last residue. The D gene is left open where the match is weak. Rows may omit the clone size; those that give it use once, few, many or a size class.

v_call: TRBV5-8; clone_size: NA; cdr3_length: 15; j_call: TRBJ2-5; d_call: NA; cdr3_nt: TGTGCCAGCAGCTTGTACATAGCGTACCAAGAGACCCAGTACTTC; cdr3_aa: CASSLYIAYQETQYF
v_call: TRBV19; clone_size: NA; cdr3_length: 17; j_call: TRBJ2-1; d_call: TRBD2; cdr3_nt: TGTGCCAGTAGTATAGATGGGCCGGGAGGATGGGGACATGAGCAGTTCTTC; cdr3_aa: CASSIDGPGGWGHEQFF
v_call: TRBV7-8; clone_size: NA; cdr3_length: 15; j_call: TRBJ1-5; d_call: NA; cdr3_nt: TGTGCCAGCAGCTTCAGCAGGGGTCGCAATCAGCCCCAGCATTTT; cdr3_aa: CASSFSRGRNQPQHF
v_call: TRBV6-5; clone_size: NA; cdr3_length: 15; j_call: TRBJ1-5; d_call: NA; cdr3_nt: TGTGCCAGCAGCCGATCCGGGGATCGAGATCAGCCCCAGCATTTT; cdr3_aa: CASSRSGDRDQPQHF
v_call: TRBV7-9; clone_size: NA; cdr3_length: 17; j_call: TRBJ1-6; d_call: NA; cdr3_nt: TGTGCCAGCAGCTTGTCCCTCAGGACTTCTACAAATTCACCCCTCCACTTT; cdr3_aa: CASSLSLRTSTNSPLHF
v_call: TRBV7-9; clone_size: NA; cdr3_length: 15; j_call: TRBJ2-3; d_call: NA; cdr3_nt: TGTGCCAGCAGTTTAACCAGGGCAAGCACAGATACGCAGTATTTT; cdr3_aa: CASSLTRASTDTQYF
v_call: TRBV30; clone_size: NA; cdr3_length: 11; j_call: TRBJ2-7; d_call: NA; cdr3_nt: TGTGCCTGGAATGGCGGATACGAGCAGTACTTC; cdr3_aa: CAWNGGYEQYF
v_call: TRBV10-3; clone_size: NA; cdr3_length: 13; j_call: TRBJ1-5; d_call: NA; cdr3_nt: TGTGCCATCAGTGACGTTGGCAATCAGCCCCAGCATTTT; cdr3_aa: CAISDVGNQPQHF
v_call: TRBV28; clone_size: NA; cdr3_length: 13; j_call: TRBJ2-1; d_call: TRBD1; cdr3_nt: TGTGCCAGCGGGACAGGGGTCTGGAATGAGCAGTTCTTC; cdr3_aa: CASGTGVWNEQFF
v_call: TRBV6-5; clone_size: once; cdr3_length: 14; j_call: TRBJ1-1; d_call: TRBD1; cdr3_nt: TGTGCCAGCAGCCCGAGACAGGGAAGAACTGAAGCTTTCTTT; cdr3_aa: CASSPRQGRTEAFF
v_call: TRBV19; clone_size: NA; cdr3_length: 16; j_call: TRBJ2-1; d_call: NA; cdr3_nt: TGTGCCAGTAGTATCAGGGCCGGCAGGGCGAACAATGAGCAGTTCTTC; cdr3_aa: CASSIRAGRANNEQFF
v_call: TRBV4-2; clone_size: NA; cdr3_length: 20; j_call: TRBJ2-3; d_call: TRBD2; cdr3_nt: TGTGCCAGCAGCCAAGACCTATCGACTAGCGGGAGCCCAACTCGAGATACGCAGTATTTT; cdr3_aa: CASSQDLSTSGSPTRDTQYF
v_call: TRBV5-1; clone_size: NA; cdr3_length: 15; j_call: TRBJ2-1; d_call: NA; cdr3_nt: TGCGCCAGCAGCTTCCGGGACTCCTCCTACAATGAGCAGTTCTTC; cdr3_aa: CASSFRDSSYNEQFF
v_call: TRBV18; clone_size: NA; cdr3_length: 14; j_call: TRBJ2-7; d_call: TRBD1; cdr3_nt: TGTGCCAGCTCGTCCGGGACAGGGGGCTACGAGCAGTACTTC; cdr3_aa: CASSSGTGGYEQYF
v_call: TRBV18; clone_size: NA; cdr3_length: 15; j_call: TRBJ2-7; d_call: NA; cdr3_nt: TGTGCCAGCTCACCAACGGCTAGCGAATCAGCCGAGCAGTACTTC; cdr3_aa: CASSPTASESAEQYF
v_call: TRBV6-5; clone_size: NA; cdr3_length: 14; j_call: TRBJ2-7; d_call: TRBD2; cdr3_nt: TGTGCCAGTCAGGGACTAGCGGGAGGATACGAGCAGTACTTC; cdr3_aa: CASQGLAGGYEQYF
v_call: TRBV5-6; clone_size: NA; cdr3_length: 14; j_call: TRBJ2-3; d_call: NA; cdr3_nt: TGTGCCAGCAGCTCGGAGGGAGACACAGATACGCAGTATTTT; cdr3_aa: CASSSEGDTDTQYF
v_call: TRBV28; clone_size: NA; cdr3_length: 12; j_call: TRBJ2-7; d_call: NA; cdr3_nt: TGTGCCAGCAGCTCCCCGGCCTACGAGCAGTACTTC; cdr3_aa: CASSSPAYEQYF
v_call: TRBV30; clone_size: NA; cdr3_length: 13; j_call: TRBJ1-6; d_call: NA; cdr3_nt: TGTGCCTCCGGTGGCAGGGCCAGCTCACCCCTCCACTTT; cdr3_aa: CASGGRASSPLHF
v_call: TRBV19; clone_size: NA; cdr3_length: 17; j_call: TRBJ2-3; d_call: TRBD2; cdr3_nt: TGTGCCAGTAGTAATGGCTACGGGGGAGGGCCCTCCGATACGCAGTATTTT; cdr3_aa: CASSNGYGGGPSDTQYF
v_call: TRBV7-7; clone_size: NA; cdr3_length: 17; j_call: TRBJ2-2; d_call: TRBD1; cdr3_nt: TGTGCTAGCAGCTTATCACGGGACAGGGTGAACACCGGGGAGCTGTTTTTT; cdr3_aa: CASSLSRDRVNTGELFF
v_call: TRBV28; clone_size: NA; cdr3_length: 15; j_call: TRBJ2-7; d_call: NA; cdr3_nt: TGTGCCAGCAGTTATCGCCACAGGGCTTCCTACGAGCAGTACTTC; cdr3_aa: CASSYRHRASYEQYF
v_call: TRBV7-3; clone_size: once; cdr3_length: 13; j_call: TRBJ2-3; d_call: NA; cdr3_nt: TGTGCCAGCAGCTCCACCGGGAAAGATACGCAGTATTTT; cdr3_aa: CASSSTGKDTQYF
v_call: TRBV10-3; clone_size: NA; cdr3_length: 16; j_call: TRBJ2-2; d_call: NA; cdr3_nt: TGTGCCATCGGGGGGGGGCAGTTTGCGAACACCGGGGAGCTGTTTTTT; cdr3_aa: CAIGGGQFANTGELFF
v_call: TRBV28; clone_size: NA; cdr3_length: 15; j_call: TRBJ1-5; d_call: TRBD1; cdr3_nt: TGTGCCAGCAGTCGAAACGACAGGGGGACTCAGCCCCAGCATTTT; cdr3_aa: CASSRNDRGTQPQHF
v_call: TRBV10-3; clone_size: NA; cdr3_length: 16; j_call: TRBJ2-5; d_call: NA; cdr3_nt: TGTGCCATCAGTACCAGGACTGGCGGTCAAAAAGAGACCCAGTACTTC; cdr3_aa: CAISTRTGGQKETQYF